In this sample, the clone carrying this TCR beta chain turned up a few times. This sample was included in a study of sequential checkpoint blockade in melanoma. The sample's treatment: randomized to nivolumab then ipilimumab (arm A) or the reverse (arm B). None of the patients previously received DNA-damaging chemotherapy. From thawed PBMCs, live CD3+CD8+ cells negative for CD19 and CD56 were sorted. Repertoires were generated with immunoSEQ multiplex PCR, while TCRdb's copy carries only in-frame clones and drops some. The sample yields around 20,000 clones, roughly four fifths seen once. V gave up 0 bases and J gave up 3 bases, with 11 bases separating them. Germline assignment: CDR1 SEHNR and CDR2 FQNEAQ (reference sequence). This CDR3 is built from 16 residues.

The TCR originated in a human donor with melanoma. The chain links TRBV7-9 to TRBJ1-4, with D possibly matching TRBD1 (5 bases). The sequences come from CD8+ T cells sorted from blood (inferred from file names), collected from a patient given nivolumab and ipilimumab in sequence. CDR3 protein: CASSLAGGGANEKLFF. DNA for the CDR3: TGTGCCAGCAGCTTAGCCGGAGGAGGGGCTAATGAAAAACTGTTTTTT.